One and the same sample provided the 22 T cell receptor beta chains below, sequenced in a study of T-cell memory formation after mild COVID-19. TCRdb ran MiXCR on the 5' RACE reads and lists one entry per CDR3 protein. Among roughly 600,000 distinct CDR3 sequences listed, more than 15% were seen once. The sample consisted of PBMCs or a T cell subset sorted from them (not recorded which). The source of these receptors is an adult woman who had mild COVID-19 (a few samples of this study predate the infection). Cell type and time point are not known.

A few counts support this clonotype. The chain links TRBV24-1 to TRBJ1-2; unclear D gene. Germline V gene lookup returns CDR1 KGHDR and CDR2 SFDVKD. CDR3 length: 13 amino acids. V was clipped by 3 bases and J by 8 bases, with 12 bases between them. The DNA of the CDR3 is TGTGCCACCAGTGATGAGACACGGACGGGCTACACCTTC. Amino acid sequence: CATSDETRTGYTF.

This clonotype was observed a few times. The chain joins TRBV30 to TRBJ2-3, with D possibly matching TRBD2 (6 bases). The CDR3 runs 13 residues. Trimming shortened V by 2 bases and J by 2 bases, and 8 bases separated the two germline ends. Germline assignment: CDR1 GTSNPN and CDR2 SVGIG (reference sequence). As DNA, the CDR3 is TGTGCCTGGAGTTGGGGGGTCACAGATACGCAGTATTTT. Translated: CAWSWGVTDTQYF.

The chain employs TRBV7-9 and TRBJ1-4; TRBD1 might be the D (5 bases). The CDR3 sequence is 17 residues long. Germline assignment: CDR1 SEHNR and CDR2 FQNEAQ (reference sequence). V was pared by 6 bases and J by 8 bases, with 25 bases between. CDR3 sequence: CASSWVVIADTEEKLFF. CDR3 nucleotide sequence: TGTGCCAGCAGTTGGGTCGTGATTGCGGACACGGAGGAAAAACTGTTTTTT.

This clonotype was observed a handful of times. V usage is TRBV6-2 or TRBV6-3 and J usage is TRBJ2-1, with TRBD2 matching 12 bases. The V gene end was trimmed by 5 bases and the J gene end by 8 bases; junction bases not matched to a gene: 10. The CDR3 is 16 amino acids. CDR1 is MNHEY and CDR2 is SVGEGT in the germline V gene. In DNA, the CDR3 is TGTGCCAGCAGTCGGAGACTAGCGGGAGCGGTTTATGAGCAGTTCTTC. Encoded protein: CASSRRLAGAVYEQFF.

The J gene is TRBJ2-3, the V gene TRBV19; the D gene is possibly TRBD2 (5 bases). Trimming pared 4 bases from V and 2 bases from J, leaving 7 bases between. This CDR3 comprises 13 residues. Germline V gene data show CDR1 as LNHDA and CDR2 as SQIVND (reference sequence). In DNA, the CDR3 is TGTGCCAGTAGTACCGGACTCACAGATACGCAGTATTTT. This sequence encodes CASSTGLTDTQYF.

The chain combines TRBV11-2 with TRBJ2-7; D remains ambiguous. The CDR3 consists of 16 residues. CDR1 SGHAT and CDR2 FQNNGV come from the germline V gene. The V end lost 0 bases, the J end lost 7 bases, and 19 bases lay between the germline ends. The CDR3 region is CASSLDRVRQTVEQYF. DNA for the CDR3: TGTGCCAGCAGCTTAGATCGGGTTAGACAAACCGTAGAGCAGTACTTC.

J is TRBJ1-1 and V is TRBV20-1; 11 nucleotides line up with TRBD1. Germline lookup yields CDR1 DFQATT and CDR2 SNEGSKA (reference sequence). CDR3 length equals 14 residues. J was trimmed by 7 bases and V by 7 bases; bases with no gene match: 11. This CDR3 is CSGSRTGGRGEAFF. The CDR3 DNA sequence: TGCAGTGGTTCACGGACAGGGGGCCGTGGTGAAGCTTTCTTT.

This chain links TRBV11-1 with TRBJ2-2, with 8 bases that match TRBD2. Germline loops: CDR1 SGHAT, CDR2 FQDESV (reference sequence). V dropped 0 bases and J dropped 1; count of bases not matched to a gene: 7. This CDR3 comprises 18 residues. CDR3 DNA sequence: TGTGCCAGCAGCTTAGCTGCGGGGGGCTACAGGAACACCGGGGAGCTGTTTTTT. It translates to CASSLAAGGYRNTGELFF.

J is TRBJ1-6 and V is TRBV7-3; TRBD1 matches at 7 bases. Germline trimming cut 4 bases from V and 5 bases from J; bases unmatched to any gene: 2. The germline V gene has CDR1 SGHTA and CDR2 FQGTGA. This CDR3 is built from 14 residues. The CDR3 region is CASSSQGDNSPLHF. The CDR3 nucleotides are TGTGCCAGCAGCTCTCAGGGGGATAATTCACCCCTCCACTTT.

V is TRBV19 and J is TRBJ2-1, with 9 bases lining up with TRBD2. The junction had 4 bases not matched to a gene; V was cut back by 4 bases and J by 12 bases. CDR3 length equals 12 residues. Looked up from germline, CDR1 is LNHDA and CDR2 is SQIVND (reference sequence). The CDR3 nucleotides are TGTGCCAGTAGTACCCGCGGGGGGGTGCAGTTCTTC. It codes for CASSTRGGVQFF.

V gene TRBV4-2 combines with J gene TRBJ1-4, with 11 bases aligning to TRBD1. Germline V lookup: CDR1 LGHNA, CDR2 YNFKEQ. CDR3 size: 16 residues. The V and J ends lost 3 bases and 1 base, in that order; junction bases with no gene match: 1. This CDR3 is CASSQDRGQTNEKLFF. The CDR3 DNA sequence: TGTGCCAGCAGCCAGGACAGGGGGCAAACTAATGAAAAACTGTTTTTT.

The CDR3 spells CASSPASGGQFF. CDR3 nucleotide sequence: TGCGCCAGCAGCCCCGCTAGCGGTGGGCAGTTCTTC. The chain combines TRBV4-3 with TRBJ2-1; 7 bases align to TRBD2. After removal of 4 bases from V and 12 bases from J, the junction contained 6 bases not matched to a gene. From germline, CDR1 is LGHNA and CDR2 YSLEER. CDR3 length equals 12 residues.

CDR3 in amino acids: CASSRGQGHLLGEQYF. The CDR3, as DNA: TGCGCCAGCAGCAGGGGACAGGGTCACCTACTGGGCGAGCAGTACTTC. The J gene is TRBJ2-7, the V gene TRBV5-1, with TRBD1 identical over 9 bases. The CDR3 runs 16 residues. J gave up 6 bases and V 4 bases, and 14 bases lay outside the gene matches. CDR1 and CDR2 from the germline V gene are SGHRS and YFSETQ.

The genes are TRBV29-1 and TRBJ2-3, with unresolved D. Germline CDR1 and CDR2: SQVTM and ANQGSEA. Trimming took off 5 bases at V and 3 bases at J, with 12 bases between the two ends. The CDR3 contains 13 residues. CDR3 nucleotide sequence: TGCAGCGTTCGGTCCGTGCGGACAGATACGCAGTATTTT. It yields the protein CSVRSVRTDTQYF.

This clonotype showed up just a few times. The chain recombines TRBV24-1 with TRBJ1-5; no firm D call. Trimming pared 0 bases from V and 6 bases from J, leaving 5 bases between. The CDR3 loop spans 13 amino acids. Germline V gene data show CDR1 as KGHDR and CDR2 as SFDVKD. The CDR3 DNA is TGTGCCACCAGTGATTTGGGTTTTCAGCCCCAGCATTTT. It yields the protein CATSDLGFQPQHF.

This clonotype was picked up a small number of times. The gene calls are TRBV7-9 and TRBJ1-2; D may be TRBD1 (5 bases). CDR1 is SEHNR and CDR2 is FQNEAQ in the germline V gene (reference sequence). V was shortened by 5 bases and J by 8 bases, with 24 bases between the two germline ends. The CDR3 runs 16 residues. The DNA for the CDR3 is TGTGCCAGCAGCGGTAGGGACTTTCGACGGTGGCACGGCTACACCTTC. Amino acid sequence: CASSGRDFRRWHGYTF. Using reference TRBV7-9 and TRBJ1-2 for the parts outside the CDR3, the full variable domain is DTGVSQNPRHKITKRGQNVTFRCDPISEHNRLYWYRQTLGQGPEFLTYFQNEAQLEKSRLLSDRFSAERPKGSFSTLEIQRTEQGDSAMYLCASSGRDFRRWHGYTFGSGTRLTVV.

This clonotype was detected a few times. V and J are TRBV4-2 and TRBJ2-7, with 9 bases fitting TRBD2. Looked up from germline, CDR1 is LGHNA and CDR2 is YNFKEQ. Trimming took 4 bases from V and 0 from J; bases not matched to a gene: 13. The CDR3 loop spans 18 amino acids. The CDR3 DNA reads TGTGCCAGCAGCCGAGGTACCCTTCTAGCGGGACCCTCCTACGAGCAGTACTTC. Protein product: CASSRGTLLAGPSYEQYF.

This clonotype was counted only a few times. The chain employs TRBV7-8 and TRBJ1-3; D remains ambiguous. The germline CDR1 and CDR2 sequences are SGHVS and FQNEAQ. The CDR3 totals 16 residues. The V end was cut by 1 base, the J end by 0 bases, with 10 bases between. The CDR3 loop reads CASSLVRLSSGNTIYF. The CDR3 coding sequence is TGTGCCAGCAGCTTAGTCAGGCTGAGCTCTGGAAACACCATATATTTT.

This clonotype was detected a few times. The chain is built from TRBV6-6 and TRBJ2-5; D perhaps matches TRBD2 (6 bases). V was pared by 7 bases and J by 5 bases, with 14 bases between. Germline CDR1 MNHNY, CDR2 SVGAGI (reference sequence). The CDR3 consists of 13 residues. The CDR3 bases are TGTGCCAGCATTCAGGCAAGCGGGGAGACCCAGTACTTC. Residues: CASIQASGETQYF.

This clonotype was observed a handful of times. This chain uses TRBV9 with TRBJ2-1; 11 positions match TRBD1. This CDR3 region has 14 residues. CDR1 is SGDLS, CDR2 YYNGEE, per germline. V dropped 3 bases and J dropped 7; count of bases not matched to a gene: 3. In nucleotides, the CDR3 is TGTGCCAGCAGCGCGGGACAGGGGGTGAATGAGCAGTTCTTC. Translation: CASSAGQGVNEQFF.

This clonotype was observed many times. This chain uses TRBV25-1 with TRBJ2-3; the D is unclear. V was clipped by 1 base and J by 0 bases, with 8 bases between them. The CDR3 has 15 amino acids. Per germline, CDR1 MGHDK and CDR2 SYGVNS. CDR3 residues: CASSESHRSTDTQYF. In nucleotides, the CDR3 is TGTGCCAGCAGTGAATCTCACAGAAGCACAGATACGCAGTATTTT.

This clonotype was picked up a small number of times. The chain joins TRBV7-6 to TRBJ1-2, with D possibly being TRBD1 (5 bases). V shed 5 bases and J shed 7 bases, with 14 bases lying between them. CDR1 SGHVS and CDR2 FNYEAQ come from the germline V gene. The CDR3 spans 13 residues. The CDR3 region is CASSQHGAVGYTF. The CDR3 region has the DNA TGTGCCAGCAGCCAGCACGGGGCGGTTGGCTACACCTTC.